Presented here are 7 T cell receptor beta chains from one specimen sequenced in a study of T cell responses to AZD1222 COVID-19 vaccine. The table came from immunoSEQ multiplex PCR; TCRdb's copy has only in-frame clones and leaves some out. The table shows 150,000 to 200,000 clones, with 88% occurring only once. The specimen comprised peripheral blood, sampled 28 days after the second AZD1222 dose. The receptor set was obtained from an adult who received the AZD1222 COVID-19 vaccine.

The gene calls are TRBV3-1 (or the pseudogene TRBV3-2) and TRBJ1-6, with TRBD1 matching 8 bases. V was clipped by 1 base and J by 7 bases; unmatched bases: 3. Germline V gene data show CDR1 as LGHDT and CDR2 as YNNKEL (reference sequence). The length of the CDR3 is 15 residues. In nucleotides, the CDR3 is TGTGCCAGCAGCCAAGGGTGGACAGGGAATTCACCCCTCCACTTT. It specifies CASSQGWTGNSPLHF.

This clone was observed once. The chain couples TRBV11-2 to TRBJ2-7; unclear D gene. The CDR3 has 11 amino acids. Trimming left V 2 bases short and J 3 bases short, with 2 bases between. Germline V gene sequence: CDR1 SGHAT, CDR2 FQNNGV. CDR3 nucleotide sequence: TGTGCCAGCAGCTTATACTACGAGCAGTACTTC. Translating gives CASSLYYEQYF.

V is TRBV5-4 and J is TRBJ1-1; possible D gene TRBD1, 6 bases. Germline CDR1 is SGHNT and CDR2 is YYREEE (reference sequence). This CDR3 comprises 16 residues. Trimming took off 4 bases at V and 1 base at J, with 17 bases between the two ends. The CDR3 protein is CASSPQRTASNTEAFF. The CDR3, as DNA: TGTGCCAGCAGCCCTCAGCGGACAGCCTCGAACACTGAAGCTTTCTTT.

The chain uses TRBV30 and TRBJ1-2; weak D call: TRBD1 (5 bases). CDR3 size: 13 residues. Germline loops: CDR1 GTSNPN, CDR2 SVGIG (reference sequence). Deletions cut 4 bases from V and 6 bases from J, with 15 bases between. The CDR3 spells CAWKRAGIHGYTF. CDR3 nucleotide sequence: TGTGCCTGGAAAAGGGCAGGGATCCATGGCTACACCTTC.

The chain joins TRBV2 to TRBJ2-5; 8 bases fit TRBD2. V trimming: 4 bases; J trimming: 2 bases; junction bases outside the gene matches: 9. This CDR3 spans 16 amino acids. Germline V gene sequence: CDR1 SNHLY, CDR2 FYNNEI. The CDR3 sequence: CASSGGGLDIQETQYF. In DNA form, the CDR3 reads TGTGCCAGCAGTGGGGGGGGACTAGATATACAAGAGACCCAGTACTTC.

This chain uses TRBV9 with TRBJ1-1, with a possible D match to TRBD1 (6 bases). Trimming took 0 bases from V and 5 from J, leaving 14 bases between them. The CDR3 extends over 15 amino acids. Germline V gives CDR1 SGDLS, CDR2 YYNGEE. CDR3 residues: CASSVVKGVETEAFF. The CDR3 DNA is TGTGCCAGCAGCGTAGTGAAGGGGGTAGAGACTGAAGCTTTCTTT.

The genes are TRBV5-4 and TRBJ2-5, with 11 bases aligning to TRBD2. The CDR3 runs to 18 residues. Germline CDR1 is SGHNT and CDR2 is YYREEE (reference sequence). Trimming at V came to 3 bases and at J to 5 bases, leaving 15 bases not matched to a gene. The CDR3 loop reads CASSSGSVLAGGGETQYF. CDR3 coding DNA: TGTGCCAGCAGCTCCGGATCCGTCCTAGCGGGGGGAGGGGAGACCCAGTACTTC.